The rows below give T cell receptor beta chains drawn from one sample of a study of cytomegalovirus exposure and HLA in healthy donors. Using immunoSEQ multiplex PCR, the repertoire was profiled, and TCRdb retains in-frame clones only, with some absent. The repertoire has more than 200,000 clones, roughly 80% of them found once; the top ten carry around 16%. The sequenced sample consisted of PBMCs. The source of these receptors is a middle-aged man in good health and CMV-seronegative. Each CDR3 is given with its conserved first and last residue. D genes are given only for firm matches. Clone size appears in some rows only: once, few, many, or a class for an expanded clone.

clone_size d_call j_call v_call cdr3_aa cdr3_nt
NA NA TRBJ2-6 TRBV5-4 CASSFGVNRDSGANVLTF TGTGCCAGCAGCTTCGGGGTAAACAGGGATTCTGGGGCCAACGTCCTGACTTTC
few TRBD2 TRBJ2-7 TRBV4-2 CASSQGGGYEQYF TGTGCCAGCAGCCAAGGCGGGGGTTACGAGCAGTACTTC
few NA TRBJ1-5 TRBV10-2 CASSESTSNQPQHF TGCGCCAGCAGTGAGTCGACAAGCAATCAGCCCCAGCATTTT
NA TRBD1 TRBJ2-5 TRBV4-3 CASSLRTGKETQYF TGCGCCAGCAGCCTTCGGACAGGGAAGGAGACCCAGTACTTC
NA TRBD2 TRBJ2-1 TRBV7-9 CASSLASFSGRANEQFF TGTGCCAGCAGCTTAGCGTCGTTTAGCGGGAGGGCTAATGAGCAGTTCTTC
NA NA TRBJ1-1 TRBV28 CASSSILRSVNTEAFF TGTGCCAGCAGTTCTATCCTCAGGTCAGTGAACACTGAAGCTTTCTTT
NA NA TRBJ1-1 TRBV5-1 CASRGLDPQAFF TGCGCCAGCAGGGGCCTCGACCCACAAGCTTTCTTT
NA TRBD2 TRBJ2-7 TRBV19 CASTGTSGRYEQYF TGTGCCAGTACCGGGACTAGCGGGCGCTACGAGCAGTACTTC
NA TRBD2 TRBJ2-1 TRBV28 CASSLGGSGGPRDEQFF TGTGCCAGCAGTCTCGGGGGTAGCGGGGGCCCTAGGGATGAGCAGTTCTTC
NA NA TRBJ1-2 TRBV4-2 CASSQPTDRNYGYTF TGTGCCAGCAGCCAGCCGACAGACCGTAACTATGGCTACACCTTC
NA NA TRBJ2-7 TRBV2 CASIGTADPYEQYF TGTGCCAGCATCGGGACTGCAGATCCCTACGAGCAGTACTTC
NA NA TRBJ2-2 TRBV6-5 CASSYSMGENTGELFF TGTGCCAGCAGTTACTCGATGGGCGAGAACACCGGGGAGCTGTTTTTT
NA NA TRBJ1-2 TRBV25-1 CASSPMGGYGGYTF TGTGCCAGCAGTCCGATGGGGGGGTATGGTGGCTACACCTTC
NA NA TRBJ2-3 TRBV5-6 CASSYRAGVQYF TGTGCCAGCAGCTACAGAGCCGGCGTGCAGTATTTT
NA TRBD2 TRBJ2-1 TRBV5-4 CAHGPAGGDEQFF TGTGCCCACGGACCAGCGGGAGGGGATGAGCAGTTCTTC
few NA TRBJ1-5 TRBV5-6 CASSPRGPSLNQPQHF TGTGCCAGCAGTCCCCGCGGGCCCAGTTTAAATCAGCCCCAGCATTTT
NA TRBD1 TRBJ2-2 TRBV9 CASSPGTGNTGELFF TGTGCCAGCAGCCCAGGGACAGGGAACACCGGGGAGCTGTTTTTT
once NA TRBJ2-7 TRBV5-4 CASSLKQGLGSYEQYF TGTGCCAGCAGCTTGAAGCAGGGGCTGGGATCCTACGAGCAGTACTTC
few TRBD2 TRBJ2-3 TRBV7-3 CASSPRTSGGVDTQYF TGTGCCAGCAGCCCGAGGACTAGCGGGGGAGTGGATACGCAGTATTTT
NA TRBD1 TRBJ2-7 TRBV5-1 CASRQGTGGYEQYF TGCGCCAGCAGACAGGGGACAGGGGGCTACGAGCAGTACTTC
NA NA TRBJ1-2 TRBV10-3 CAISESPGPQGYGYTF TGTGCCATCAGTGAGTCGCCGGGTCCGCAAGGCTATGGCTACACCTTC
NA NA TRBJ2-1 TRBV5-1 CASSFRGSEQFF TGCGCCAGCAGCTTCAGGGGAAGTGAGCAGTTCTTC
NA NA TRBJ2-1 TRBV6-1 CASSEASRHPIYNEQFF TGTGCCAGCAGTGAAGCGTCACGACACCCAATCTACAATGAGCAGTTCTTC
NA NA TRBJ1-3 TRBV7-3 CASSPSDSGNTIYF TGTGCCAGCAGCCCATCAGACTCTGGAAACACCATATATTTT
NA NA TRBJ2-7 TRBV5-1 CASSKGVPDYEQYF TGCGCCAGCTCCAAAGGGGTCCCTGACTACGAGCAGTACTTC
NA TRBD2 TRBJ2-1 TRBV15 CATSGQRTSGGAHEQFF TGTGCCACCAGCGGACAGCGGACTAGCGGGGGGGCCCATGAGCAGTTCTTC
NA NA TRBJ1-1 TRBV6-5 CASSYGMNTEAFF TGTGCCAGCAGTTACGGCATGAACACTGAAGCTTTCTTT
NA NA TRBJ1-2 TRBV12-5 CASGLVGGGSGYTF TGTGCTAGTGGTTTGGTAGGGGGGGGAAGTGGCTACACCTTC
NA TRBD1 TRBJ2-3 TRBV19 CASSIGQGATDTQYF TGTGCCAGTAGTATTGGACAGGGGGCCACAGATACGCAGTATTTT
NA NA TRBJ2-7 TRBV11-2 CASSLGFGLGGQYEQYF TGTGCCAGCAGCTTAGGGTTCGGTCTCGGGGGACAGTACGAGCAGTACTTC
NA NA TRBJ2-7 TRBV5-1 CASSLGATFYEQYF TGCGCCAGCAGCTTGGGGGCCACTTTCTACGAGCAGTACTTC
NA NA TRBJ2-5 TRBV11-1 CASSYGYQETQYF TGTGCCAGCAGCTACGGGTACCAAGAGACCCAGTACTTC
NA NA TRBJ2-6 TRBV5-1 CASSFDSSGANVLTF TGCGCCAGCAGCTTCGACAGCTCTGGGGCCAACGTCCTGACTTTC
few NA TRBJ1-5 TRBV5-6 CASSLGVRSNQPQHF TGTGCCAGCAGCTTGGGAGTTCGTAGCAATCAGCCCCAGCATTTT
NA TRBD2 TRBJ2-3 TRBV5-6 CASSPTSGGGYF TGTGCCAGCAGCCCGACTAGCGGGGGGGGGTATTTT
NA TRBD2 TRBJ2-1 TRBV19 CASQLAGGPGNEQFF TGTGCCAGTCAACTAGCGGGAGGGCCTGGTAATGAGCAGTTCTTC
once NA TRBJ2-6 TRBV5-4 CASSLNSNSGANVLTF TGTGCCAGCAGCTTGAACAGTAACTCTGGGGCCAACGTCCTGACTTTC
few NA TRBJ1-1 TRBV9 CASSAMDSNTEAFF TGTGCCAGCAGCGCCATGGACTCGAACACTGAAGCTTTCTTT
NA TRBD2 TRBJ2-3 TRBV7-3 CASSPGTSGDTQYF TGTGCCAGCAGCCCGGGGACTAGCGGAGATACGCAGTATTTT
once NA TRBJ2-3 TRBV10-1 CASSEGTGLTQYF TGCGCCAGCAGTGAGGGAACAGGGCTCACGCAGTATTTT
NA NA TRBJ2-2 TRBV7-7 CASSLVQGRGGELFF TGTGCCAGCAGCTTAGTTCAGGGGCGAGGCGGGGAGCTGTTTTTT
once TRBD1 TRBJ2-7 TRBV11-2 CASSLDDRAASYEQYF TGTGCCAGCAGCTTAGATGACAGGGCGGCCTCCTACGAGCAGTACTTC
NA NA TRBJ1-5 TRBV4-2 CASSQVGAGNDQPQHF TGTGCCAGCAGCCAAGTGGGAGCAGGTAATGACCAGCCCCAGCATTTT
NA TRBD1 TRBJ2-2 TRBV9 CASSVGETSWGTGAPGELFF TGTGCCAGCAGCGTAGGGGAGACTTCTTGGGGGACAGGCGCGCCCGGGGAGCTGTTTTTT
NA NA TRBJ2-3 TRBV4-3 CASSLTSGDTQYF TGCGCCAGCAGCCTAACTAGTGGCGATACGCAGTATTTT
few TRBD2 TRBJ2-2 TRBV4-2 CAGGLAGGTGELFF TGTGCCGGGGGATTGGCGGGAGGAACCGGGGAGCTGTTTTTT
NA NA TRBJ2-1 TRBV6-5 CASSYSSGANEQFF TGTGCCAGCAGTTACTCGTCTGGAGCGAATGAGCAGTTCTTC
NA NA TRBJ1-2 TRBV5-1 CASSLTAAYGYTF TGCGCCAGCAGCTTAACAGCGGCCTATGGCTACACCTTC
NA TRBD1 TRBJ2-2 TRBV7-9 CASSRTGDSGELFF TGTGCCAGCAGCCGAACAGGGGACAGCGGGGAGCTGTTTTTT
NA TRBD2 TRBJ2-7 TRBV5-6 CASSLSPASGRVEQYF TGTGCCAGCAGCTTGAGTCCGGCGAGCGGGAGGGTCGAGCAGTACTTC
once TRBD2 TRBJ2-7 TRBV27 CASSPARLAQVSYEQYF TGTGCCAGCAGTCCCGCCCGACTAGCGCAAGTCTCCTACGAGCAGTACTTC